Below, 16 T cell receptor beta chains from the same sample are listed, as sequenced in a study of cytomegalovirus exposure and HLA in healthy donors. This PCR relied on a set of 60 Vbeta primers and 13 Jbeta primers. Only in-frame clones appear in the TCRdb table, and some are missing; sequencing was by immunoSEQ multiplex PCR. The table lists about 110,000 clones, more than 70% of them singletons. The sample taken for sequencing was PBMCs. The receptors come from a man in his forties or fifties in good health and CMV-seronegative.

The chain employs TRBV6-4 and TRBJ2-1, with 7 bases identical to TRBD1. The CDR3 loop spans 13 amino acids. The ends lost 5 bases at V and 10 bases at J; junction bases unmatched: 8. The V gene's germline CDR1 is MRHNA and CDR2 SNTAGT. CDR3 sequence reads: CASSTHRGQEQFF. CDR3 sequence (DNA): TGTGCCAGCAGTACCCACAGGGGACAGGAGCAGTTCTTC.

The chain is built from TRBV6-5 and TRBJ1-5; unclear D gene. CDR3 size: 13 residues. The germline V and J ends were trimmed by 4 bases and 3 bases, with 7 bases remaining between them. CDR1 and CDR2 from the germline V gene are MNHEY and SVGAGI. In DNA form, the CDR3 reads TGTGCCAGCAGTTTACGGTTCAATCAGCCCCAGCATTTT. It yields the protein CASSLRFNQPQHF.

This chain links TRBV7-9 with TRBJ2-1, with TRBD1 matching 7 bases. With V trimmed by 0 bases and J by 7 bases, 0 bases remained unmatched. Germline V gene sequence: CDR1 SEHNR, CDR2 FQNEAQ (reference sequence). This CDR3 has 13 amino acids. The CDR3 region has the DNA TGTGCCAGCAGCTTAGCGGACAGGAATGAGCAGTTCTTC. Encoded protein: CASSLADRNEQFF.

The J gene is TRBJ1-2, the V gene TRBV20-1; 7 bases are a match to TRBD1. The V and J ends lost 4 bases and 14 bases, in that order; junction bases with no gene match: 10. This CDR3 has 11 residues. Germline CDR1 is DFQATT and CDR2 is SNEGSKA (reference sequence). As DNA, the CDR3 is TGCAGTGCTATAGGGGGCGCGAGGGAAACCTTC. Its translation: CSAIGGARETF.

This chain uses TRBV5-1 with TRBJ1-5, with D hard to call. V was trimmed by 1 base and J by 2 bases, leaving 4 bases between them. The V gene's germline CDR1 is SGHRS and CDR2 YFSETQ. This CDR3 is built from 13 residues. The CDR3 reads CASSLLGNQPQHF. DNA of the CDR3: TGCGCCAGCAGCTTGCTTGGCAATCAGCCCCAGCATTTT.

The CDR3 region is CASGFRDRGPGELFF. The CDR3, as DNA: TGTGCCAGCGGTTTCCGGGACAGGGGACCCGGGGAGCTGTTTTTT. V usage is TRBV2 and J usage is TRBJ2-2; 10 bases are shared with TRBD1. The CDR3 is made up of 15 amino acids. The V gene end was trimmed by 8 bases and the J gene end by 6 bases; junction bases not matched to a gene: 9. Germline V gene data show CDR1 as SNHLY and CDR2 as FYNNEI.

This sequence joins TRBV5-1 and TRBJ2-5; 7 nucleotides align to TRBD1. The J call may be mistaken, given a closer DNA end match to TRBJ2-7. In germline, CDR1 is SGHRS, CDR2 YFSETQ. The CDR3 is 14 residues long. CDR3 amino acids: CASSLQQGPYEQYF. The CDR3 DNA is TGCGCCAGCAGCTTACAACAGGGGCCCTACGAGCAGTACTTC.

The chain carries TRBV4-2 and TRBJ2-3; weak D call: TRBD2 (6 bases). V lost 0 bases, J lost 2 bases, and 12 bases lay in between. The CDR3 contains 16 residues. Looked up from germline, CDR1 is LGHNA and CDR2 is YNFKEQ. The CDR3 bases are TGTGCCAGCAGCCAAGATTTGGGAGGACTCACAGATACGCAGTATTTT. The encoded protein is CASSQDLGGLTDTQYF.

This CDR3 is CASSLDRVGTDTQYF. In DNA, the CDR3 is TGTGCCAGCAGCCTCGACAGGGTGGGCACAGATACGCAGTATTTT. V usage is TRBV28 and J usage is TRBJ2-3; TRBD1 matches at 7 bases. Per germline, CDR1 MDHEN and CDR2 SYDVKM. The J segment lost 1 base and the V segment lost 6 bases, leaving 7 bases of the junction unmatched. This CDR3 comprises 15 residues.

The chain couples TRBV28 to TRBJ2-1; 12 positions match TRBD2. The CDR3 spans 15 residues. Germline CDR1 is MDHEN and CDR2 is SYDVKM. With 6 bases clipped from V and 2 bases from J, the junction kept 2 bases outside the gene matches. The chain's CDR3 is CASSRTSGAYNEQFF. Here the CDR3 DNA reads TGTGCCAGCAGCCGGACTAGCGGGGCCTACAATGAGCAGTTCTTC.

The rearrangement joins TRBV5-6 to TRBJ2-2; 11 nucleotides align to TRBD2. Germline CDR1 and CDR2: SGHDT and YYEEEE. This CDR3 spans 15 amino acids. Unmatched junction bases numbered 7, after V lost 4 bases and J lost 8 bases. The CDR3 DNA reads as TGTGCCAGCAGCGAGGGACTAGCGGACAGAGGGGAGCTGTTTTTT. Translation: CASSEGLADRGELFF.

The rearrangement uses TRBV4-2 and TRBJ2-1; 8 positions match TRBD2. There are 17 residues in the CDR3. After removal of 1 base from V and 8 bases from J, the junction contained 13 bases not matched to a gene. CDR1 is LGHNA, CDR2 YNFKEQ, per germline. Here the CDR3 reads CASSQVSRGGAADEQFF. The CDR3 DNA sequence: TGTGCCAGCAGCCAAGTGTCTCGGGGGGGGGCCGCGGATGAGCAGTTCTTC.

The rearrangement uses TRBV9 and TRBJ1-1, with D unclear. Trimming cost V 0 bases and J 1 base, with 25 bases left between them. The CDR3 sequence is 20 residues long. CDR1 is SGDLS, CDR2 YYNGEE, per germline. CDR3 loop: CASSVAVPYAVGDTNTEAFF. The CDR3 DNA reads TGTGCCAGCAGCGTAGCGGTACCGTACGCGGTCGGAGATACGAACACTGAAGCTTTCTTT.

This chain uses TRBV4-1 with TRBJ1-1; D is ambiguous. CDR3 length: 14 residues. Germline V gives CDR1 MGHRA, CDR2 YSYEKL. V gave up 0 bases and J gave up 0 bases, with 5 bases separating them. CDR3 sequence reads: CASSQEDMNTEAFF. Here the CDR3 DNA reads TGCGCCAGCAGCCAAGAAGACATGAACACTGAAGCTTTCTTT.

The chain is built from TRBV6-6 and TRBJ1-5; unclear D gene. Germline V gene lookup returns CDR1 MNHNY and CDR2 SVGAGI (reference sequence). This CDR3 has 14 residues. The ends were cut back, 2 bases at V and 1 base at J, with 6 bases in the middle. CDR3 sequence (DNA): TGTGCCAGCAGTTACACAGCCAGCAATCAGCCCCAGCATTTT. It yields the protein CASSYTASNQPQHF.

Written as DNA, the CDR3 is TGCGCCAGCCGAGCGGGGCTTTCAGCAGATACGCAGTATTTT. It yields the protein CASRAGLSADTQYF. The chain couples TRBV5-1 to TRBJ2-3; 7 bases match TRBD2. The ends lost 7 bases at V and 4 bases at J; junction bases unmatched: 9. Per the germline V gene, CDR1 is SGHRS and CDR2 is YFSETQ. This CDR3 has 14 amino acids.